The sequence of this T cell receptor beta chain was determined in a study of tumor and adjacent non-tumor tissue in lung cancer. As for the study in general: Aged about 31 to 85 years, patients included roughly eleven men and 5 women with stage I to III disease. Approximately 4.2 million productive TCRbeta reads were obtained per sample on average.

TCRbeta libraries were built with three rounds of nested PCR, modified from ARM-PCR. TCRdb re-called the multiplex PCR reads through MiXCR, storing one row per CDR3 protein. Altogether about 90,000 distinct CDR3 sequences are present, approximately 73% being singletons, with the ten largest covering just over 20%. As for this clonotype: An end of the junction differs from the germline gene, which may be a read error.

This sample's RNA came from whole unsorted tissue. More than 3 cm separated this lung sample from the edge of the tumor. Between August and November 2014, newly diagnosed, chemotherapy-naive lung cancer patients underwent thoracic surgery in China. This TCR was sampled from a woman aged 45-60 years with non-small cell lung cancer. The material sequenced was distant non-tumor lung tissue.

The CDR3 sequence is CSVGGEGRNIEALF. The CDR3 coding sequence is TGCAGCGTTGGGGGGGAGGGGCGAAACATTGAAGCTTTATTT. The rearrangement links TRBV29-1 to TRBJ1-1, with D possibly being TRBD1 (5 bases). The CDR3 consists of 14 residues. Germline-derived CDR1 and CDR2 are SQVTM and ANQGSEA.